The next 31 T cell receptor beta chains were all read from a single sample in a study of immune heterogeneity within non-small cell lung tumors. Using 32 V and 13 J primers, multiplex PCR amplified TCR beta CDR3. TCRdb itself ran the multiplex PCR reads through MiXCR, one entry per CDR3 protein. The sample records approximately 3,000 distinct CDR3 sequences, under 20% being singletons. Per sample, approximately 600 ng of bulk tumor genomic DNA was the template used. Far-apart biopsies, several per primary tumor, were taken during surgery. The cohort was untreated, with newly diagnosed non-small cell lung cancer undergoing curative surgery. The sample comprised lung tumor tissue. These receptors were obtained from a man aged 45-65 years with non-small cell lung cancer.

This clonotype was found many times. The rearrangement uses TRBV5-1 and TRBJ1-1; TRBD1 might be the D (5 bases). This CDR3 comprises 15 residues. Trimming pared 0 bases from V and 5 bases from J, leaving 14 bases between. CDR1 is SGHRS, CDR2 YFSETQ, per germline. The CDR3 here is CASSLGSGRGTEAFF. CDR3 in DNA: TGCGCCAGCAGCTTGGGTTCGGGGCGAGGGACTGAAGCTTTCTTT.

Points on this clonotype: Possible read error: a much larger clone is one base away. The chain is built from TRBV2 and TRBJ2-3; tentative D call: TRBD2 (5 bases). Germline V lookup: CDR1 SNHLY, CDR2 FYNNEI. The CDR3 spans 13 residues. CDR3 amino acids: CASSPSSTDKQYF. The CDR3 DNA reads as TGTGCCAGCAGTCCTTCTAGCACAGATAAGCAGTATTTT.

The V gene is TRBV27, the J gene TRBJ2-7; 11 bases line up with TRBD2. After removal of 4 bases from V and 10 bases from J, the junction contained 12 bases not matched to a gene. CDR1 is MNHEY, CDR2 SMNVEV, per germline (reference sequence). The length of the CDR3 is 15 residues. CDR3 bases: TGTGCCAGCAGTTCGGGACTAGCGGTGCCATTAGATCAGTACTTC. The encoded protein is CASSSGLAVPLDQYF.

With regard to this clonotype: This may come from a read error, since a much larger clone is one base off. CDR3 coding DNA: TGTGCCAGCAGCTTACGGTGGAGCACTGAAGCTTTCTTT. Its protein is CASSLRWSTEAFF. The rearrangement uses TRBV7-2 and TRBJ1-1; no reliable D call. This CDR3 comprises 13 residues. V lost 2 bases and J lost 4, with 8 bases in between. From germline, CDR1 is SGHTA and CDR2 FQGNSA.

This clonotype is labeled medium-sized. The rearrangement joins TRBV29-1 to TRBJ2-5; 10 bases map to TRBD1. With 4 bases clipped from V and 5 bases from J, the junction kept 1 base outside the gene matches. Germline assignment: CDR1 SQVTM and CDR2 ANQGSEA. The length of the CDR3 is 12 residues. Here the CDR3 reads CSVGTGGETQYF. CDR3 in DNA: TGCAGCGTTGGGACAGGGGGGGAGACCCAGTACTTC. Looking up the rest from reference TRBV29-1 and TRBJ2-5 gives the full variable domain: SAVISQKPSRDICQRGTSLTIQCQVDSQVTMMFWYRQQPGQSLTLIATANQGSEATYESGFVIDKFPISRPNLTFSTLTVSNMSPEDSSIYLCSVGTGGETQYFGPGTRLLVL.

This clonotype is medium-sized by share. V gene TRBV18 combines with J gene TRBJ2-1; the match to TRBD2 covers 8 bases. V dropped 6 bases and J dropped 6; count of bases not matched to a gene: 4. The CDR3 has 13 amino acids. The V gene's germline CDR1 is KGHSH and CDR2 LQKENI. The CDR3 bases are TGTGCCAGCTCGTTAGCGGGATTCAATGAGCAGTTCTTC. Translation gives CASSLAGFNEQFF.

This clonotype occurred many times. The rearrangement links TRBV7-6 to TRBJ2-3; 10 bases match TRBD2. CDR1 SGHVS and CDR2 FNYEAQ come from the germline V gene. With 5 bases clipped from V and 3 bases from J, the junction kept 8 bases outside the gene matches. CDR3 length: 16 residues. The CDR3 sequence is CASSPGASGRTDTQYF. Here the CDR3 DNA reads TGTGCCAGCAGCCCCGGGGCTAGCGGGAGAACAGATACGCAGTATTTT.

Worth noting for this clonotype: This may be a read error: a much more frequent sequence differs by one nucleotide. This chain connects TRBV11-1 to TRBJ2-3; D possibly corresponds to TRBD2 (6 bases). The V gene's germline CDR1 is SGHAT and CDR2 FQDESV (reference sequence). The CDR3 contains 14 residues. Here the CDR3 reads CSSSLDGGSDTQYF. The CDR3 DNA follows: TGTTCCAGCAGCTTAGATGGGGGGTCGGATACGCAGTATTTT.

The chain couples TRBV5-4 to TRBJ2-2; 9 bases are a match to TRBD1. This CDR3 region has 16 residues. Germline trimming cut 0 bases from V and 0 bases from J; bases unmatched to any gene: 0. Germline-derived CDR1 and CDR2 are SGHNT and YYREEE (reference sequence). DNA for the CDR3: TGTGCCAGCAGCTTGGGACAGGGGGCGAACACCGGGGAGCTGTTTTTT. Its protein product is CASSLGQGANTGELFF. Full variable domain (outside the CDR3, taken from reference TRBV5-4 and TRBJ2-2): ETGVTQSPTHLIKTRGQQVTLRCSSQSGHNTVSWYQQALGQGPQFIFQYYREEENGRGNFPPRFSGLQFPNYSSELNVNALELDDSALYLCASSLGQGANTGELFFGEGSRLTVL.

By share, this clonotype counts as large. The rearrangement links TRBV7-6 to TRBJ2-7; the D gene is possibly TRBD2 (6 bases). Trimming stripped 4 bases from V and 3 bases from J, with 13 bases between. Germline V CDR1 and CDR2: SGHVS, FNYEAQ. The CDR3 runs 14 residues. Here the CDR3 DNA reads TGTGCCAGCAGCTCGGTGGGGGGAGACTACGAGCAGTACTTC. Its protein is CASSSVGGDYEQYF.

This clonotype was found once. At one end, the junction sequence differs from germline, possibly due to a read error. This sequence joins TRBV28 and TRBJ2-6; D may correspond to TRBD1 or TRBD2 (5 bases each). Per the germline V gene, CDR1 is MDHEN and CDR2 is SYDVKM. CDR3 length equals 20 residues. DNA of the CDR3: TGTGCCAGCAGTCTAACCCGCCCGGGACCCTGGGTGGCTGGTGCCAGCGTCCTGACTTTC. This sequence encodes CASSLTRPGPWVAGASVLTF.

This clonotype has ten or more counts. The rearrangement links TRBV6-1 to TRBJ2-3; the match to TRBD1 covers 10 bases. The CDR3 consists of 14 residues. The J segment lost 5 bases and the V segment lost 5 bases, leaving 4 bases of the junction unmatched. In germline, CDR1 is MNHNS, CDR2 SASEGT. CDR3 nucleotides: TGTGCCAGCAGTACGGGACAGGGGATAGATACGCAGTATTTT. Its protein is CASSTGQGIDTQYF.

By its share, this clonotype is medium-sized. The chain recombines TRBV28 with TRBJ2-5, with 8 bases identical to TRBD2. The V gene's germline CDR1 is MDHEN and CDR2 SYDVKM. This CDR3 has 15 amino acids. Unmatched junction bases numbered 15, after V lost 6 bases and J lost 9 bases. This chain's CDR3 is CASRSPREGPPPQYF. In nucleotides, the CDR3 is TGTGCCAGCAGGTCTCCCCGGGAGGGCCCGCCCCCCCAGTACTTC.

This clonotype occurred many times. This sequence joins TRBV4-1 and TRBJ1-1; 7 bases align to TRBD1. Germline V CDR1 and CDR2: MGHRA, YSYEKL. The CDR3 is made up of 15 amino acids. The trim removed 4 bases at V and 8 bases at J, leaving 13 bases unmatched. The CDR3 coding sequence is TGCGCCAGCAGCCTAAACAGGGGACAGTTTTCCGAAGCTTTCTTT. It specifies CASSLNRGQFSEAFF.

For this clonotype: This may be a read error, as it is one base from a much larger clone. The V and J genes are TRBV4-1 and TRBJ2-7; 8 nucleotides agree with TRBD1. The CDR3 consists of 15 residues. The V gene's germline CDR1 is MGHRA and CDR2 YSYEKL. The chain's CDR3 is CASSQERTGPYDQYF. The CDR3 DNA reads TGCGCCAGCAGCCAAGAAAGGACAGGGCCCTACGATCAGTACTTC.

This clonotype was counted many times. The CDR3 sequence: CASSEGRRETNTGELFF. CDR3 coding DNA: TGCGCCAGCAGTGAAGGGCGACGGGAGACTAACACCGGGGAGCTGTTTTTT. The chain employs TRBV10-2 and TRBJ2-2, with a weak D call TRBD2 (6 bases). CDR1 is WSHSY, CDR2 SAAADI, per germline. The ends were cut back, 3 bases at V and 2 bases at J, with 16 bases in the middle. CDR3 size: 17 residues.

The J gene is TRBJ1-5, the V gene TRBV6-1, with 7 bases matching TRBD1. Trimming cost V 11 bases and J 3 bases; bases outside gene matches: 13. CDR1 is MNHNS and CDR2 is SASEGT in the germline V gene. CDR3 length: 15 residues. DNA for the CDR3: TGTGCCGGCATTTTTGACAGGGTATTCAATCAGCCCCAGCATTTT. This sequence encodes CAGIFDRVFNQPQHF.

The chain employs TRBV6-1 and TRBJ2-1; tentatively, D is TRBD1 (5 bases). Germline V gives CDR1 MNHNS, CDR2 SASEGT. V was trimmed by 6 bases and J by 8 bases, leaving 17 bases between them. The CDR3 contains 14 residues. The CDR3 region is CASSRGKGNHEQFF. The CDR3 coding sequence is TGTGCCAGCAGCCGTGGAAAGGGGAATCATGAGCAGTTCTTC.

Concerning this clonotype: A much larger clone lies one base from this, so it may be a read error. This rearrangement joins TRBV6-2 or TRBV6-3 to TRBJ1-6; D gene unclear. Per the germline V gene, CDR1 is MNHEY and CDR2 is SVGEGT. V gave up 7 bases and J gave up 9 bases, with 13 bases separating them. The CDR3 is 13 residues long. The CDR3 nucleotides read TGTGCCAGCATCGTGCTCCTGGGTTCACCCCTCCACTTT. It specifies CASIVLLGSPLHF.

By sample fraction, this clonotype is medium-sized. The gene calls are TRBV27 and TRBJ1-4, with 8 bases matching TRBD1. This CDR3 is built from 16 residues. Germline CDR1 is MNHEY and CDR2 is SMNVEV (reference sequence). Losses at the gene ends were 4 bases for V and 7 bases for J; bases not matched to a gene: 11. The CDR3 loop reads CASSSPRTGRGEKLFF. CDR3 coding DNA: TGTGCCAGCAGTTCCCCCAGGACAGGGAGAGGTGAAAAACTGTTTTTT.

In this sample, this clonotype is medium-sized. The rearrangement links TRBV6-1 to TRBJ1-1; the D is unclear. Germline CDR1 MNHNS, CDR2 SASEGT. With 4 bases removed from V and 5 bases from J, the gap between germline ends came to 17 bases. There are 15 residues in the CDR3. The CDR3 here is CASSVGHSGGTEAFF. In DNA, the CDR3 is TGTGCCAGCAGTGTAGGCCACTCCGGCGGAACTGAAGCTTTCTTT.

By share of the sample, this clonotype is large. The rearrangement links TRBV11-2 to TRBJ1-4; a possible D gene is TRBD1 (5 bases). This CDR3 has 16 amino acids. The germline V gene encodes CDR1 SGHAT and CDR2 FQNNGV. Deletions cut 5 bases from V and 3 bases from J, with 16 bases between. In DNA form, the CDR3 reads TGTGCCAGCAGCCCAGGGAATTCACCGGCTAATGAAAAACTGTTTTTT. It encodes CASSPGNSPANEKLFF.

Sample share makes this clonotype medium-sized. The rearrangement links TRBV7-8 to TRBJ2-3; TRBD2 matches 9 bases. This CDR3 is built from 15 residues. Unmatched junction bases numbered 2, after V lost 3 bases and J lost 1 base. From germline, CDR1 is SGHVS and CDR2 FQNEAQ. The CDR3 sequence: CASSFSGSRTDTQYF. The CDR3 DNA is TGTGCCAGCAGCTTTAGCGGGAGCCGCACAGATACGCAGTATTTT.

As concerns this clonotype: It may be a read error: a sequence one base away is much more abundant. The chain couples TRBV11-2 to TRBJ2-7; D is unresolved. Trimming took 7 bases from V and 6 from J, leaving 19 bases between them. Germline-derived CDR1 and CDR2 are SGHAT and FQNNGV. This CDR3 contains 14 residues. The CDR3 loop reads CASNKGDSICEQYF. CDR3 DNA: TGTGCCAGCAACAAAGGAGACTCTATCTGCGAGCAGTACTTC. The full variable domain, completed using reference TRBV11-2 and TRBJ2-7, is EAGVAQSPRYKIIEKRQSVAFWCNPISGHATLYWYQQILGQGPKLLIQFQNNGVVDDSQLPKDRFSAERLKGVDSTLKIQPAKLEDSAVYLCASNKGDSICEQYFGPGTRLTVT.

There are many counts of this clonotype. This chain joins TRBV7-9 and TRBJ1-3; the match to TRBD1 covers 7 bases. CDR3 length equals 15 residues. The V gene's germline CDR1 is SEHNR and CDR2 FQNEAQ (reference sequence). After removal of 1 base from V and 0 bases from J, the junction contained 0 bases not matched to a gene. This CDR3 is CASSLDRGSGNTIYF. CDR3 in DNA: TGTGCCAGCAGCTTAGACAGGGGCTCTGGAAACACCATATATTTT.

In its sample, this clonotype ranks as medium-sized. The V and J genes are TRBV4-2 and TRBJ1-5; D uncertain. CDR3 length: 15 amino acids. The germline V gene encodes CDR1 LGHNA and CDR2 YNFKEQ. V gave up 1 base and J gave up 0 bases, with 7 bases separating them. CDR3 in amino acids: CASSQGLTSNQPQHF. CDR3 nucleotides: TGTGCCAGCAGCCAAGGGTTGACTAGCAATCAGCCCCAGCATTTT.

This clonotype was detected a few times. This clone may be a read error of a much larger clone one base away. J is TRBJ2-2 and V is TRBV19; D is possibly TRBD1 or TRBD2 (5 bases each). The CDR3 covers 13 residues. Germline assignment: CDR1 LNHDA and CDR2 SQIVND (reference sequence). Here the CDR3 reads CASSNRGTGKLFF. The CDR3 DNA reads as TGTGCCAGTAGTAACCGGGGCACCGGGAAGCTGTTTTTT.

This clonotype was seen a handful of times. CDR3 sequence: CASSRDREQYF. The CDR3 DNA reads TGTGCCAGCAGCCGCGATCGGGAGCAGTACTTC. The chain has TRBV3-1 and TRBJ2-7; D gene unclear. CDR1 LGHDT and CDR2 YNNKEL come from the germline V gene (reference sequence). CDR3 size: 11 residues. V was pared by 4 bases and J by 7 bases, with 8 bases between.

J is TRBJ2-5 and V is TRBV10-3; perhaps TRBD2 as D (6 bases). In germline, CDR1 is ENHRY, CDR2 SYGVKD. V gave up 5 bases and J gave up 5 bases, with 15 bases separating them. This CDR3 comprises 14 residues. CDR3 sequence: CAISRDSRGETQYF. Here the CDR3 DNA reads TGTGCCATCAGTCGGGACTCCCGAGGGGAGACCCAGTACTTC.

The V and J genes are TRBV20-1 and TRBJ2-7; perhaps TRBD1 as D (5 bases). Germline values: CDR1 DFQATT, CDR2 SNEGSKA (reference sequence). This CDR3 comprises 14 residues. V dropped 6 bases and J dropped 4 bases, with 19 bases sitting between them. CDR3 coding DNA: TGCAGTGCCGCCACAGGAGCCAAACCGTACGAGCAGTACTTC. Residues: CSAATGAKPYEQYF.

Only one count was recorded for this clonotype. The V gene is TRBV28, the J gene TRBJ1-6; D uncertain. CDR3 length: 13 amino acids. V was cut by 2 bases and J by 7 bases, with 6 bases left in between. Looked up from germline, CDR1 is MDHEN and CDR2 is SYDVKM. CDR3 amino acids: CASSLRRNSPLHF. The CDR3, as DNA: TGTGCCAGCAGTTTACGACGGAATTCACCCCTCCACTTT.